The T cell receptor beta chain under discussion was sequenced for a study of T cells in Graves' hyperthyroidism and ophthalmopathy. The study's findings and limits: From stable hyperthyroidism, ophthalmopathy was set apart by a 13 V-J model.

TCR beta CDR3 region amplification was performed from RNA transcripts. In the first-round RT-PCR of the TCR CDR3, the HTBI primer set was used. Each CDR3 protein is one row after TCRdb ran MiXCR on the multiplex PCR reads. The sample yields around 520,000 distinct CDR3 sequences, around 13% seen once. V was pared by 1 base and J by 4 bases, with 16 bases between. The CDR3 totals 16 residues. CDR1 LGHDT and CDR2 YNNKEL come from the germline V gene (reference sequence). Each diagnosis drew on symptoms, thyroxine, TRAb, thyroid ultrasound and orbital computed tomography findings. This clonotype came up many times. Antigen unknown.

This rearrangement joins TRBV3-1 to TRBJ1-2; no clear D gene. This sequence was found in a woman between 35 and 50 years old with Graves' hyperthyroidism. Sequencing was done on a sample of blood. The CDR3 loop reads CASSQGLSNRPYGYTF. Here the CDR3 DNA reads TGTGCCAGCAGCCAAGGGTTAAGCAATCGACCCTATGGCTACACCTTC.